Included here is one TCR beta chain sequence, with context. Its antigen is not known. This sample was included in a study of T cell clones after liver transplantation. Overall study results and limits: Post-transplant time points were not standardized, so conclusions are preliminary.

Sequencing used immunoSEQ multiplex PCR; TCRdb keeps in-frame clones, though not all of them. Altogether some 80,000 clones are present, roughly 85% being singletons, with the ten largest covering about 0.45%. The specimen was CD4+ T cells from blood, collected about 46 months after liver transplant. The sequence was collected from a human patient who received a liver transplant. Some T cells may be provided by the graft donor.

The CDR3 DNA sequence: TGTGCCAGCAGCTCCCGGGCCTCTGGAAACACCATATATTTT. The encoded protein is CASSSRASGNTIYF. The genes are TRBV7-9 and TRBJ1-3; D not certain. The CDR3 runs to 14 residues. The germline V and J ends were trimmed by 4 bases and 0 bases, with 7 bases remaining between them. The germline CDR1 and CDR2 sequences are SEHNR and FQNEAQ (reference sequence).